The clone carrying this T cell receptor (beta chain) was recorded at least ten times. Trimming cost V 4 bases and J 4 bases, with 5 bases left between them. The CDR3 covers 12 residues. TCRdb re-called the 5' RACE reads through MiXCR, storing one row per CDR3 protein. The sample has approximately 220,000 distinct CDR3 sequences; 6% to 8.5% are singletons. The sample belongs to a study of identical twins. This sample was also put to use in a study of yellow fever vaccine responses in identical twins.

Sample: CD8+ T cells sorted from blood. This chain connects TRBV12-3 or TRBV12-4 to TRBJ2-1, with D hard to call. The receptor was isolated from a young woman in good health. CDR3 in DNA: TGTGCCAGCAGTTCAATTTACAATGAGCAGTTCTTC. This sequence encodes CASSSIYNEQFF.